These 22 T cell receptor beta chains came from one sample sequenced in a study of molecular identifiers for immune sequencing clone quantification (dated by TCRdb to between 2017 and 2018). Libraries were prepared through PCR. TCRdb records Illumina HiSeq 4000 as the sequencer. The public reads were run again by TCRdb, first through fastp at Q25 and then through MiXCR, and only productive beta chains were kept. For every CDR3 protein sequence, its rows merge into one entry that carries the most common genes and DNA. This sample holds about 640,000 distinct CDR3 sequences; about 20% were observed only once. Around 0.86% of the sample is taken by the ten largest. The sample taken for sequencing was naive CD8+ T cells from blood, with Jurkat cell RNA spiked in. Sample cell subset or site, as interpreted from the label and publication: FACS-sorted CD8+CD4-CCR7+CD45RA+ naive T cells. The receptor set was obtained from a human donor in good health. Some libraries in this study had Jurkat cell RNA spiked in.

This clonotype was detected many times. The chain uses TRBV14 and TRBJ1-1; possibly TRBD1 for D (5 bases). Trimming shortened V by 1 base and J by 4 bases, and 7 bases separated the two germline ends. CDR1 is SGHDN, CDR2 FVKESK, per germline. The CDR3 runs 13 residues. In DNA, the CDR3 is TGTGCCAGCAGCCAAGGAGGGGCCACTGAAGCTTTCTTT. Translating gives CASSQGGATEAFF.

As for this clonotype: Since a much larger clone is just one base distant, this may be a read error. The chain couples TRBV27 to TRBJ2-3; a weak D match, TRBD2 (5 bases). The V gene's germline CDR1 is MNHEY and CDR2 SMNVEV (reference sequence). The CDR3 is 15 amino acids. CDR3 residues: CVSSSMSGITDTQYF. The CDR3 DNA reads TGTGTCAGCAGTTCGATGTCGGGGATCACAGATACGCAGTATTTT.

There are many counts of this clonotype. V and J are TRBV4-1 and TRBJ1-1, with 7 bases matching TRBD1. This CDR3 is built from 14 residues. The germline V gene encodes CDR1 MGHRA and CDR2 YSYEKL. V dropped 1 base and J dropped 6; count of bases not matched to a gene: 5. CDR3 bases: TGCGCCAGCAGCCAAGGACAGGGAGTGGCTGAAGCTTTCTTT. Amino acids: CASSQGQGVAEAFF.

As to this clonotype: A clone one base away is much larger, so this may be a read error. This likely comes from a read error, as the CDR3 has no conserved phenylalanine or tryptophan at its end. The chain couples TRBV29-1 to TRBJ2-5; D possibly matches TRBD1 or TRBD2 (5 bases each). The CDR3 loop spans 10 amino acids. Germline CDR1 is SQVTM and CDR2 is ANQGSEA. Trimming removed 4 bases at V and 9 bases at J, with 9 bases between. CDR3 coding DNA: TGCAGCGTTGGGGGGTGGGCCCAGTACTAC. Translated, it gives CSVGGWAQYY.

Many counts were recorded for this clonotype. The V call is TRBV27, the J call TRBJ1-6; D is possibly TRBD1 (5 bases). V was shortened by 3 bases and J by 8 bases, with 14 bases between the two germline ends. This CDR3 contains 15 residues. The germline V gene has CDR1 MNHEY and CDR2 SMNVEV (reference sequence). The CDR3 DNA sequence: TGTGCCAGCAGTTTTGGGACTCCCACTTATTCACCCCTCCACTTT. This gives the protein CASSFGTPTYSPLHF.

This clonotype was counted ten times or more. The V call is TRBV28, the J call TRBJ2-4, with D uncertain. The germline V gene has CDR1 MDHEN and CDR2 SYDVKM. Trimming shortened V by 3 bases and J by 2 bases, and 14 bases separated the two germline ends. This CDR3 has 16 residues. The CDR3: CASSFGPRASKNIQYF. The DNA of the CDR3 is TGTGCCAGCAGTTTCGGGCCCCGGGCGTCCAAAAACATTCAGTACTTC.

This clonotype appeared a single time. This may come from a read error, since a much larger clone is one base off. The chain couples TRBV4-1 to TRBJ1-1, with D tentatively TRBD1 (6 bases). Germline values: CDR1 MGHRA, CDR2 YSYEKL. Trimming cost V 2 bases and J 4 bases, with 17 bases left between them. The CDR3 is 16 residues long. CDR3 in DNA: TGCGCCAGCAGCCAATACCAGACAGGAACGATCACTGAAGCTTTCTTT. It yields the protein CASSQYQTGTITEAFF.

The table lists this clonotype with many counts. The V and J genes are TRBV24-1 and TRBJ2-7, with 7 bases fitting TRBD2. The junction had 1 base not matched to a gene; V was cut back by 0 bases and J by 6 bases. CDR3 length equals 13 residues. The germline gives CDR1 KGHDR, CDR2 SFDVKD. The CDR3 DNA reads as TGTGCCACCAGTGATTTGGCGGGGGTCGAGCAGTACTTC. It specifies CATSDLAGVEQYF.

V and J are TRBV7-9 and TRBJ2-7, with unresolved D. CDR3 length: 13 residues. The ends were cut back, 1 base at V and 4 bases at J, with 8 bases in the middle. Germline CDR1 and CDR2: SEHNR and FQNEAQ (reference sequence). CDR3 coding DNA: TGTGCCAGCAGCTTAGATACACGGTACGAGCAGTACTTC. Its translation: CASSLDTRYEQYF.

This clonotype was seen repeatedly, ten times or more. The chain links TRBV3-1 to TRBJ1-5; a possible D gene is TRBD1 (5 bases). Per germline, CDR1 LGHDT and CDR2 YNNKEL (reference sequence). The CDR3 has 15 residues. V was cut by 4 bases and J by 0 bases, with 10 bases left in between. The CDR3 DNA sequence: TGTGCCAGCAGCCGGGGGGACTTTAGCAATCAGCCCCAGCATTTT. Protein product: CASSRGDFSNQPQHF.

This clonotype was observed at least ten times. This chain uses TRBV27 with TRBJ1-1; TRBD1 is a possible D gene (6 bases). CDR1 and CDR2 from the germline V gene are MNHEY and SMNVEV (reference sequence). V dropped 3 bases and J dropped 3 bases, with 17 bases sitting between them. The CDR3 contains 16 residues. The CDR3 DNA reads TGTGCCAGCAGTTTGGATGGGGGCGCTCAGTACACTGAAGCTTTCTTT. It specifies CASSLDGGAQYTEAFF.

The table lists this clonotype with many counts. The CDR3 DNA sequence: TGCAGCGTTGATGGGCTTAACGATACGCAGTATTTT. It specifies CSVDGLNDTQYF. The genes are TRBV29-1 and TRBJ2-3; D call uncertain. Germline-derived CDR1 and CDR2 are SQVTM and ANQGSEA. CDR3 size: 12 residues. Trimming took 3 bases from V and 6 from J, leaving 10 bases between them.

This clonotype was detected ten times or more. CDR3 coding DNA: TGTGCCAGCAGCTTAGCCCCAGGCTCCTACGAGCAGTACTTC. It codes for CASSLAPGSYEQYF. The chain links TRBV5-5 to TRBJ2-7, with unresolved D. The V end was cut by 2 bases, the J end by 0 bases, with 9 bases between. The germline gives CDR1 SGHKS, CDR2 YYEKEE (reference sequence). CDR3 length equals 14 residues.

This clonotype has ten or more counts. The chain has TRBV6-2 or TRBV6-3 and TRBJ2-7; a weak D match, TRBD2 (5 bases). Trimming shortened V by 5 bases and J by 4 bases, and 6 bases separated the two germline ends. The germline V gene encodes CDR1 MNHEY and CDR2 SVGEGT. CDR3 size: 11 residues. The CDR3 nucleotides are TGTGCCAGCAGTCGGAGGTACGAGCAGTACTTC. This translates into CASSRRYEQYF.

This clonotype was seen a few times. This chain uses TRBV7-2 with TRBJ2-2, with 14 positions matching TRBD2. The length of the CDR3 is 19 residues. Trimming cost V 4 bases and J 3 bases; bases outside gene matches: 10. Per the germline V gene, CDR1 is SGHTA and CDR2 is FQGNSA. CDR3 sequence (DNA): TGTGCCAGCAGCTCGGGGACTAGCGGGGGCCTGAGGGACACCGGGGAGCTGTTTTTT. Residues: CASSSGTSGGLRDTGELFF.

The table lists this clonotype with many counts. The CDR3 region is CAWNRGGHETQYF. The CDR3 DNA reads as TGTGCCTGGAACAGGGGCGGTCACGAGACCCAGTACTTC. The chain couples TRBV30 to TRBJ2-5; 7 bases align to TRBD1. CDR3 length: 13 amino acids. Germline-derived CDR1 and CDR2 are GTSNPN and SVGIG (reference sequence). V was pared by 4 bases and J by 5 bases, with 7 bases of the junction left unmatched.

The rearrangement joins TRBV19 to TRBJ1-5; D is undetermined. Germline loops: CDR1 LNHDA, CDR2 SQIVND (reference sequence). V was shortened by 4 bases and J by 0 bases, with 7 bases between the two germline ends. The CDR3 covers 14 residues. The DNA of the CDR3 is TGTGCCAGTAGTAATGGAGCTAGCAATCAGCCCCAGCATTTT. Amino acid sequence: CASSNGASNQPQHF.

This clonotype was detected ten times or more. This chain links TRBV7-6 with TRBJ2-1, with a possible D match to TRBD2 (5 bases). CDR3 length equals 13 residues. The V and J ends lost 5 bases and 8 bases respectively, with 13 bases between them. Per germline, CDR1 SGHVS and CDR2 FNYEAQ. CDR3 sequence (DNA): TGTGCCAGCAGCGACCCTGGAGGAGATGAGCAGTTCTTC. Translation: CASSDPGGDEQFF.

The sample holds a few counts of this clonotype. The genes are TRBV4-3 and TRBJ2-3; TRBD2 matches 8 bases. CDR3 size: 14 residues. The V gene's germline CDR1 is LGHNA and CDR2 YSLEER. V shed 3 bases, J shed 5 bases, and the junction held 4 bases outside the gene matches. The chain's CDR3 is CASSQGTRQDTQYF. CDR3 coding DNA: TGCGCCAGCAGCCAGGGGACTAGACAAGATACGCAGTATTTT.

The rearrangement joins TRBV6-6 to TRBJ2-1, with 9 bases lining up with TRBD2. CDR3 size: 17 residues. With 0 bases clipped from V and 5 bases from J, the junction kept 8 bases outside the gene matches. From germline, CDR1 is MNHNY and CDR2 SVGAGI (reference sequence). The CDR3: CASSYSKFGGRDNEQFF. Written as DNA, the CDR3 is TGTGCCAGCAGTTACTCGAAATTCGGCGGGAGGGACAATGAGCAGTTCTTC.

This clonotype has a count of ten or more. V gene TRBV2 combines with J gene TRBJ2-1; D remains ambiguous. Germline lookup yields CDR1 SNHLY and CDR2 FYNNEI. Trimming took off 10 bases at V and 2 bases at J, with 12 bases between the two ends. The CDR3 consists of 13 residues. The CDR3 spells CATLSPPYNEQFF. In nucleotides, the CDR3 is TGTGCCACCCTATCCCCACCCTACAATGAGCAGTTCTTC. Full variable domain (rest looked up from reference TRBV2 and TRBJ2-1): EPEVTQTPSHQVTQMGQEVILRCVPISNHLYFYWYRQILGQKVEFLVSFYNNEISEKSEIFDDQFSVERPDGSNFTLKIRSTKLEDSAMYFCATLSPPYNEQFFGPGTRLTVL.

The chain links TRBV5-6 to TRBJ2-7; D gene ambiguous. V dropped 4 bases and J dropped 3 bases, with 11 bases sitting between them. Germline V CDR1 and CDR2: SGHDT, YYEEEE. This CDR3 is built from 13 residues. CDR3: CASSPWTDYEQYF. The CDR3 nucleotides read TGTGCCAGCAGCCCATGGACGGACTACGAGCAGTACTTC.